This is a list of T cell receptor beta chains from one sample in a study of cytomegalovirus exposure and HLA in healthy donors. TCRdb keeps only in-frame clones here, not all; method: immunoSEQ multiplex PCR. The sample consists of approximately 94,000 clones, over 75% of them appearing once. Specimen: PBMCs. The receptors originated from a man between 25 and 39 years old in good health and CMV-seropositive. Each CDR3 is given with its conserved first and last residue. A D gene is named only where the DNA matches it firmly. Rows may omit the clone size; those that give it use once, few, many or a size class.

TRBJ2-1 | TRBV30 | NA | once | CAWSFGTRGGNEQFF | TGTGCCTGGAGTTTCGGGACTCGCGGCGGGAATGAGCAGTTCTTC
TRBJ1-1 | TRBV11-1 | NA | NA | CASSLVASRAFF | TGTGCCAGCAGCTTAGTTGCATCGAGGGCTTTCTTT
TRBJ2-5 | TRBV18 | TRBD1 | NA | CASSSTGQGGMETQYF | TGTGCCAGCTCATCCACGGGACAGGGTGGAATGGAGACCCAGTACTTC
TRBJ2-4 | TRBV2 | TRBD1 | NA | CASSGTGQNIQYF | TGTGCCAGCAGTGGGACAGGACAAAACATTCAGTACTTC
TRBJ1-4 | TRBV5-1 | TRBD1 | NA | CASSQQPGQGAREKLFF | TGCGCCAGCAGCCAACAGCCGGGACAGGGGGCGAGGGAAAAACTGTTTTTT
TRBJ2-2 | TRBV29-1 | NA | NA | CSATLLAGELFF | TGCAGCGCGACATTGTTGGCCGGGGAGCTGTTTTTT
TRBJ2-3 | TRBV7-9 | TRBD2 | NA | CASSLGTSGSTDTQYF | TGTGCCAGCAGCTTAGGGACTAGCGGTAGCACAGATACGCAGTATTTT
TRBJ2-3 | TRBV28 | TRBD2 | NA | CASSLNSGSLVDTQYF | TGTGCCAGCAGTTTGAATAGCGGGAGCTTGGTAGATACGCAGTATTTT
TRBJ2-5 | TRBV6-5 | NA | NA | CASRSGQETQYF | TGTGCCAGCCGGTCAGGACAAGAGACCCAGTACTTC
TRBJ1-1 | TRBV2 | TRBD1 | NA | CASSLNIITGGSTEAFF | TGTGCCAGCAGCCTAAACATAATCACAGGGGGAAGCACTGAAGCTTTCTTT
TRBJ2-7 | TRBV18 | TRBD1 | NA | CASSPPETGGSYEQYF | TGTGCCAGCTCACCACCGGAGACAGGGGGCTCCTACGAGCAGTACTTC
TRBJ1-1 | TRBV7-9 | NA | NA | CASSFPGFTEAFF | TGTGCCAGCAGCTTCCCGGGGTTCACTGAAGCTTTCTTT
TRBJ2-4 | TRBV13 | TRBD1 | NA | CASSSDRAGAKNIQYF | TGTGCCAGCAGCTCCGACAGGGCAGGGGCCAAAAACATTCAGTACTTC
TRBJ2-2 | TRBV7-2 | TRBD2 | NA | CASSLTGGTGELFF | TGTGCCAGCAGCTTGACGGGGGGTACCGGGGAGCTGTTTTTT
TRBJ1-5 | TRBV2 | NA | NA | CASSAYPYSNQPQHF | TGTGCCAGCAGTGCCTACCCGTATAGCAATCAGCCCCAGCATTTT
TRBJ2-7 | TRBV7-9 | NA | few | CASSYWAGSSYEQYF | TGTGCCAGCAGCTACTGGGCGGGAAGCTCCTACGAGCAGTACTTC
TRBJ1-1 | TRBV9 | NA | NA | CASSVDWRGNTEAFF | TGTGCCAGCAGCGTAGATTGGAGAGGGAACACTGAAGCTTTCTTT
TRBJ2-2 | TRBV6-5 | TRBD2 | NA | CASRSSGVTGELFF | TGTGCCAGCAGATCTAGCGGTGTCACCGGGGAGCTGTTTTTT
TRBJ1-1 | TRBV4-1 | NA | NA | CASSPWSLNTEAFF | TGCGCCAGCAGCCCCTGGAGCCTGAACACTGAAGCTTTCTTT
TRBJ1-4 | TRBV5-1 | NA | NA | CASSPERGLSEKLFF | TGCGCCAGCAGCCCGGAGAGGGGGTTAAGTGAAAAACTGTTTTTT
TRBJ1-1 | TRBV19 | TRBD1 | NA | CATTTGTGMNTEAFF | TGTGCCACGACTACCGGGACAGGGATGAACACTGAAGCTTTCTTT
TRBJ1-5 | TRBV27 | NA | few | CASSLNRDQPQHF | TGTGCCAGCAGTTTAAACAGAGATCAGCCCCAGCATTTT